This TCR beta chain emerged from a study of vaccination effects on CD4 cells after COVID-19. Study summary: The post-vaccine samples were taken, at the median, 72 days after the second dose. Study observations and caveats: The vaccine-induced clones of healthy vaccinees included only 1 of 255 that cross-reacted with common cold coronaviruses.

The repertoire was sequenced with immunoSEQ multiplex PCR; TCRdb's copy has only in-frame clones and lacks some. Of around 69,000 clones in the sample, 74% are singletons; the top ten hold around 1.5%. The trim removed 3 bases at V and 4 bases at J, leaving 11 bases unmatched. The germline V gene has CDR1 SGDLS and CDR2 YYNGEE. The CDR3 is made up of 17 amino acids. Details on this clone: The antigen is not known.

Sequencing followed a ViraFEST assay step that expanded antigen-specific CD4+ T cells with viral peptide pools. Having been cultured for less than 13 days, the cells underwent CD4+ T cell isolation. It was two doses of either the BNT162b2 or mRNA-1273 vaccine that participants received. The vaccine recipients had no prior SARS-CoV-2 infection, with negative nucleocapsid antibodies. IL-2 medium took the place of half the medium on both days 3 and 7. The chain combines TRBV9 with TRBJ2-1; 9 bases match TRBD2. The sequence derives from a human donor who received a COVID-19 vaccine. The sample here was CD4+ T cells from PBMCs cultured with HCoV-229E spike peptides, taken after COVID-19 vaccination. This chain's CDR3 is CASSGEGGGVIYNEQFF. In DNA form, the CDR3 reads TGTGCCAGCAGCGGAGAGGGCGGGGGGGTAATATACAATGAGCAGTTCTTC.